One and the same sample provided the 22 T cell receptor beta chains below, sequenced in a study of vaccination effects on CD4 cells after COVID-19. Produced via immunoSEQ multiplex PCR; TCRdb's table is partial and in-frame only. The table shows 20,000 to 25,000 clones, with around 72% occurring only once. Prior to sequencing, the ViraFEST assay stimulated PBMC with viral peptide pools, which expanded the antigen-specific CD4+ T cells. When ten to eleven days of culture had elapsed, CD4+ T cells were isolated. The vaccine recipients had no prior SARS-CoV-2 infection, with negative nucleocapsid antibodies. These receptors have no identified antigens. The source material was CD4+ T cells from PBMCs cultured with HCoV-NL63 spike peptides, sampled before COVID-19 vaccination. The receptors come from a human donor who received a COVID-19 vaccine.

The chain carries TRBV11-2 and TRBJ1-5; D is unresolved. Germline-derived CDR1 and CDR2 are SGHAT and FQNNGV. The CDR3 totals 15 residues. V shed 3 bases and J shed 0 bases, with 9 bases lying between them. For the CDR3, the DNA is TGTGCCAGCAGCTTGGGAAGTTATAGCAATCAGCCCCAGCATTTT. Residues: CASSLGSYSNQPQHF.

This clone showed up just once. The V and J genes are TRBV18 and TRBJ1-1; D not resolved. The V end was cut by 6 bases, the J end by 1 base, with 15 bases between. The CDR3 spans 15 residues. From germline, CDR1 is KGHSH and CDR2 LQKENI. CDR3 nucleotide sequence: TGTGCCAGCTCTCCAACCGGGGTAAAGAACACTGAAGCTTTCTTT. It is translated as CASSPTGVKNTEAFF.

Worth noting for this clone: The sample holds other DNA sequences that translate to the same CDR3. The CDR3 protein is CASSLALAGGPQETQYF. The DNA for the CDR3 is TGCGCCAGCAGCTTGGCACTAGCGGGGGGGCCTCAAGAGACCCAGTACTTC. V and J are TRBV5-1 and TRBJ2-5; 13 bases fit TRBD2. The germline gives CDR1 SGHRS, CDR2 YFSETQ. J lost 2 bases, V lost 0 bases, and 4 bases had no gene match. The CDR3 is 17 amino acids.

The CDR3 protein is CASSQTPRTEAFF. CDR3 DNA: TGTGCCAGCAGCCAGACCCCGAGAACTGAAGCTTTCTTT. The V and J genes are TRBV14 and TRBJ1-1; D not certain. The germline CDR1 and CDR2 sequences are SGHDN and FVKESK. V lost 3 bases, J lost 5 bases, and 10 bases lay in between. The CDR3 covers 13 residues.

This clone was picked up a small number of times. The V and J genes are TRBV30 and TRBJ1-4; D is uncertain. The CDR3 runs to 11 residues. Between the trimmed V and J ends, which lost 3 bases and 8 bases, there was a span of 7 bases. The germline CDR1 and CDR2 sequences are GTSNPN and SVGIG (reference sequence). The CDR3 spells CAWSPQEKLFF. CDR3 DNA sequence: TGTGCCTGGAGCCCTCAGGAAAAACTGTTTTTT.

The rearrangement uses TRBV19 and TRBJ2-1; D assignment may be TRBD1 or TRBD2 (6 bases each). The CDR3 covers 14 residues. V lost 4 bases to trimming and J lost 2 bases, with 9 bases between them. Germline loops: CDR1 LNHDA, CDR2 SQIVND (reference sequence). CDR3 loop: CASSRGDTYNEQFF. DNA for the CDR3: TGTGCCAGTAGTAGGGGGGACACCTACAATGAGCAGTTCTTC. Drawing the rest from reference TRBV19 and TRBJ2-1, the complete variable domain is DGGITQSPKYLFRKEGQNVTLSCEQNLNHDAMYWYRQDPGQGLRLIYYSQIVNDFQKGDIAEGYSVSREKKESFPLTVTSAQKNPTAFYLCASSRGDTYNEQFFGPGTRLTVL.

In its sample, this clone was seen a few times. The chain employs TRBV5-1 and TRBJ2-2, with D perhaps matching TRBD1 or TRBD2 (5 bases each). The V end was cut by 0 bases, the J end by 6 bases, with 15 bases between. This CDR3 is 16 amino acids long. Per the germline V gene, CDR1 is SGHRS and CDR2 is YFSETQ. The CDR3 DNA is TGCGCCAGCAGCTTGGAGGCAGGGACCGAATCCGGGGAGCTGTTTTTT. It translates to CASSLEAGTESGELFF.

The sample holds one count of this clone. The chain couples TRBV28 to TRBJ1-2; D gene unclear. V was trimmed by 7 bases and J by 5 bases, leaving 11 bases between them. Germline-derived CDR1 and CDR2 are MDHEN and SYDVKM. This CDR3 contains 12 residues. This chain's CDR3 is CASMSGSYGYTF. DNA of the CDR3: TGTGCCAGCATGTCAGGCAGTTATGGCTACACCTTC.

Turning to this clone: At one end, the junction sequence differs from germline, possibly due to a read error. The chain has TRBV30 and TRBJ1-6; 7 bases are shared with TRBD1. Germline loops: CDR1 GTSNPN, CDR2 SVGIG (reference sequence). This CDR3 is built from 14 residues. The chain's CDR3 is CAGRGQTRNSPLHF. In nucleotides, the CDR3 is TGCGCGGGGAGGGGACAGACAAGAAATTCACCCCTCCACTTT.

The chain recombines TRBV5-1 with TRBJ2-1; a weak D match, TRBD1 (5 bases). V dropped 2 bases and J dropped 2 bases, with 14 bases sitting between them. Germline V gene lookup returns CDR1 SGHRS and CDR2 YFSETQ. There are 16 residues in the CDR3. CDR3 sequence: CASSLQDQETYNEQFF. The DNA for the CDR3 is TGCGCCAGCAGCTTACAGGACCAGGAAACCTACAATGAGCAGTTCTTC.

This clone was seen a single time. The chain links TRBV7-2 to TRBJ2-7; TRBD2 might be the D (7 bases). CDR1 is SGHTA, CDR2 FQGNSA, per germline. V lost 1 base and J 7 bases, leaving 8 bases between the germline ends. The CDR3 sequence is 12 residues long. The CDR3 loop reads CASSLEGGEQYF. In DNA, the CDR3 is TGTGCCAGCAGCTTAGAGGGGGGGGAGCAGTACTTC.

The chain is built from TRBV20-1 and TRBJ2-4; TRBD1 matches at 8 bases. The trim removed 6 bases at V and 9 bases at J, leaving 4 bases unmatched. Per germline, CDR1 DFQATT and CDR2 SNEGSKA (reference sequence). The CDR3 has 11 amino acids. CDR3 residues: CSAGQEGIQYF. The DNA for the CDR3 is TGCAGTGCGGGACAGGAGGGCATTCAGTACTTC.

The V gene is TRBV3-1 (or the pseudogene TRBV3-2), the J gene TRBJ2-7; 9 nucleotides match TRBD1. Germline loops: CDR1 LGHDT, CDR2 YNNKEL (reference sequence). This CDR3 has 15 residues. V lost 4 bases and J lost 3; bases outside the gene matches: 7. The CDR3 loop is CASSPSDRGRYEQYF. CDR3 sequence (DNA): TGTGCCAGCAGCCCTTCGGACAGGGGACGCTACGAGCAGTACTTC.

The J gene is TRBJ1-2, the V gene TRBV6-5, with D perhaps matching TRBD1 (5 bases). Germline V CDR1 and CDR2: MNHEY, SVGAGI. This CDR3 region has 14 residues. V gave up 7 bases and J gave up 1 base, with 13 bases separating them. As DNA, the CDR3 is TGTGCCAGCAACGTAAGGGGCATTAACTATGGCTACACCTTC. Translation gives CASNVRGINYGYTF.

The chain is built from TRBV30 and TRBJ2-3; 7 bases line up with TRBD2. This CDR3 is built from 10 residues. The V segment lost 2 bases and the J segment 10 bases; nucleotides outside the gene matches: 0. Looked up from germline, CDR1 is GTSNPN and CDR2 is SVGIG (reference sequence). The CDR3 loop reads CAWSSGAQYF. The CDR3 nucleotides are TGTGCCTGGAGTAGCGGGGCGCAGTATTTT.

The V gene is TRBV18, the J gene TRBJ1-2, with TRBD1 matching 9 bases. Germline values: CDR1 KGHSH, CDR2 LQKENI. The CDR3 runs 14 residues. V shed 3 bases and J 6 bases; nucleotides not matched to a gene: 5. The CDR3: CASSPPGQGHGYTF. CDR3 in DNA: TGTGCCAGCTCACCTCCGGGACAGGGCCATGGCTACACCTTC.

V usage is TRBV29-1 and J usage is TRBJ2-4; D call uncertain. With 5 bases removed from V and 2 bases from J, the gap between germline ends came to 4 bases. This CDR3 comprises 11 residues. CDR1 SQVTM and CDR2 ANQGSEA come from the germline V gene. CDR3 sequence: CSVRPKNIQYF. CDR3 nucleotides: TGCAGCGTTCGCCCCAAAAACATTCAGTACTTC.

The chain combines TRBV5-5 with TRBJ2-7; 7 bases map to TRBD1. With 3 bases clipped from V and 6 bases from J, the junction kept 18 bases outside the gene matches. The length of the CDR3 is 17 residues. The germline CDR1 and CDR2 sequences are SGHKS and YYEKEE (reference sequence). CDR3 residues: CASSSVGMTGFGGEQYF. The CDR3 coding sequence is TGTGCCAGCAGCTCCGTGGGTATGACAGGGTTTGGAGGCGAGCAGTACTTC.

This clone came up a few times. J is TRBJ1-2 and V is TRBV2, with D tentatively TRBD1 (5 bases). The CDR3 is 15 amino acids. Trimming cost V 6 bases and J 4 bases, with 18 bases left between them. CDR1 and CDR2 from the germline V gene are SNHLY and FYNNEI. CDR3 nucleotides: TGTGCCAGCAGACTCGGGGGTGGGGAAAGCTATGGCTACACCTTC. It codes for CASRLGGGESYGYTF. Variable domain in full (rest from reference TRBV2 and TRBJ1-2): EPEVTQTPSHQVTQMGQEVILRCVPISNHLYFYWYRQILGQKVEFLVSFYNNEISEKSEIFDDQFSVERPDGSNFTLKIRSTKLEDSAMYFCASRLGGGESYGYTFGSGTRLTVV.

The V call is TRBV7-9, the J call TRBJ2-5; 11 positions agree with TRBD1. The CDR3 is 15 residues long. Germline V gene data show CDR1 as SEHNR and CDR2 as FQNEAQ (reference sequence). V lost 1 base, J lost 3 bases, and 1 base stayed unmatched. The CDR3 spells CASSLGTGGKETQYF. In nucleotides, the CDR3 is TGTGCCAGCAGCTTAGGGACAGGGGGCAAAGAGACCCAGTACTTC.

The V gene is TRBV19, the J gene TRBJ2-4; tentatively, D is TRBD1 (5 bases). The CDR3 sequence is 15 residues long. Trimming took 0 bases from V and 4 from J, leaving 10 bases between them. From germline, CDR1 is LNHDA and CDR2 SQIVND (reference sequence). CDR3 protein: CASSIDQPGKNIQYF. In DNA form, the CDR3 reads TGTGCCAGTAGTATAGATCAGCCAGGGAAAAACATTCAGTACTTC.

The V gene is TRBV6-2 or TRBV6-3, the J gene TRBJ1-6; D may be TRBD1 (5 bases). Trimming removed 2 bases from V and 9 bases from J, with 14 bases in between. In germline, CDR1 is MNHEY, CDR2 SVGEGT. The CDR3 loop spans 15 amino acids. CDR3 protein: CASSYVSLGGSPLHF. CDR3 nucleotides: TGTGCCAGCAGTTACGTGTCCCTGGGGGGTTCACCCCTCCACTTT.